This entry lists 32 T cell receptor beta chains sequenced from one sample in a study of blood T cell repertoires in COVID-19. TCRdb's copy holds only in-frame clones and misses some; the assay was immunoSEQ multiplex PCR. The sample records more than 200,000 clones, around four fifths being singletons. Sequenced input: peripheral blood. Receptor source: a woman aged 40 to 50 with active or convalescent COVID-19.

CDR3 DNA: TGTGCCACCAGCGGCCAAGGGACTGGAGAGCGGTACTATGGCTACACCTTC. Translation gives CATSGQGTGERYYGYTF. The genes are TRBV15 and TRBJ1-2; TRBD1 might be the D (5 bases). Trimming cost V 5 bases and J 3 bases, with 22 bases left between them. Germline CDR1 reads LNHNV; CDR2 reads YYDKDF (reference sequence). The CDR3 totals 17 residues.

The J gene is TRBJ2-3, the V gene TRBV30; 9 nucleotides align to TRBD2. This CDR3 is 16 amino acids long. Germline V CDR1 and CDR2: GTSNPN, SVGIG (reference sequence). V gave up 4 bases and J gave up 6 bases; unmatched junction bases: 14. CDR3 region: CAWIKAGGQKVDTQYF. The DNA for the CDR3 is TGTGCCTGGATCAAAGCGGGGGGCCAAAAGGTGGATACGCAGTATTTT.

The genes are TRBV19 and TRBJ1-5; D might be TRBD1 (6 bases). V lost 3 bases, J lost 4 bases, and 16 bases lay in between. The V gene's germline CDR1 is LNHDA and CDR2 SQIVND (reference sequence). This CDR3 spans 16 amino acids. The CDR3 coding sequence is TGTGCCAGTAGTATTGGAGTAGACAGGCTGAATCAGCCCCAGCATTTT. It yields the protein CASSIGVDRLNQPQHF.

This clone showed up just once. The chain employs TRBV5-1 and TRBJ1-3; weak D call: TRBD1 (6 bases). CDR3 size: 14 residues. CDR1 is SGHRS, CDR2 YFSETQ, per germline. V was cut by 4 bases and J by 3 bases, with 11 bases left in between. CDR3 bases: TGCGCCAGCAGCCCGGGGGGCGGTGGAAACACCATATATTTT. The encoded protein is CASSPGGGGNTIYF.

This chain connects TRBV7-9 to TRBJ1-2; 10 bases map to TRBD1. Unmatched junction bases numbered 14, after V lost 2 bases and J lost 5 bases. The CDR3 contains 18 residues. The germline CDR1 and CDR2 sequences are SEHNR and FQNEAQ (reference sequence). The CDR3 loop is CASSLNRDRGSSAYGYTF. For the CDR3, the DNA is TGTGCCAGCAGCTTAAACCGGGACAGGGGCTCGAGCGCATATGGCTACACCTTC.

The chain uses TRBV19 and TRBJ2-7; 10 nucleotides line up with TRBD1. The V gene's germline CDR1 is LNHDA and CDR2 SQIVND (reference sequence). The CDR3 contains 15 residues. V trimming: 5 bases; J trimming: 5 bases; junction bases outside the gene matches: 9. CDR3 DNA sequence: TGTGCCAGTAGTTCCCCCCGGGACAGGGGTGACGAGCAGTACTTC. Its protein product is CASSSPRDRGDEQYF.

The J gene is TRBJ2-7, the V gene TRBV19; 9 nucleotides agree with TRBD1. V shed 4 bases, J shed 3 bases, and the junction held 10 bases outside the gene matches. The germline gives CDR1 LNHDA, CDR2 SQIVND (reference sequence). The CDR3 sequence is 16 residues long. The CDR3 bases are TGTGCCAGTAGTAACACCGGGACAGGGACCATCTACGAGCAGTACTTC. Protein sequence: CASSNTGTGTIYEQYF.

V and J are TRBV14 and TRBJ2-3, with TRBD1 identical over 8 bases. Germline lookup yields CDR1 SGHDN and CDR2 FVKESK. Losses at the gene ends were 3 bases for V and 4 bases for J; bases not matched to a gene: 3. The CDR3 length is 14 residues. The CDR3 spells CASSHPGQADTQYF. CDR3 in DNA: TGTGCCAGCAGCCACCCGGGACAGGCAGATACGCAGTATTTT.

This clone was picked up a small number of times. The sample has other DNA sequences that encode this CDR3 too. V and J are TRBV5-1 and TRBJ2-1, with 9 positions matching TRBD2. This CDR3 is 14 amino acids long. V lost 4 bases, J lost 4 bases, and 3 bases stayed unmatched. Germline V gene data show CDR1 as SGHRS and CDR2 as YFSETQ. The CDR3 protein is CASSSAGGYNEQFF. The CDR3, as DNA: TGCGCCAGCAGCAGTGCGGGGGGGTACAATGAGCAGTTCTTC.

The chain is built from TRBV3-1 (or the pseudogene TRBV3-2) and TRBJ1-2; D perhaps matches TRBD1 (6 bases). CDR3 size: 13 residues. Trimming took 5 bases from V and 8 from J, leaving 15 bases between them. The germline V gene has CDR1 LGHDT and CDR2 YNNKEL (reference sequence). In DNA, the CDR3 is TGTGCCAGCAGCGGGAGGGGGTCCCTCGGCTACACCTTC. It translates to CASSGRGSLGYTF.

The chain joins TRBV5-1 to TRBJ1-2, with 7 bases lining up with TRBD1. The V gene end was trimmed by 2 bases and the J gene end by 8 bases; junction bases not matched to a gene: 15. Germline V gene lookup returns CDR1 SGHRS and CDR2 YFSETQ. The CDR3 is 16 amino acids. Here the CDR3 reads CASSLTPGTDLVGYTF. In nucleotides, the CDR3 is TGCGCCAGCAGCTTAACCCCCGGGACAGACTTGGTAGGCTACACCTTC.

The V and J genes are TRBV18 and TRBJ1-1, with 9 bases that match TRBD1. V lost 0 bases, J lost 1 base, and 24 bases stayed unmatched. CDR1 and CDR2 from the germline V gene are KGHSH and LQKENI. The CDR3 contains 23 residues. The CDR3 is CASSPPHRGQGFINSARNTEAFF. The CDR3 nucleotides are TGTGCCAGCTCACCACCCCACCGCGGACAGGGGTTTATAAACTCCGCCCGGAACACTGAAGCTTTCTTT.

The gene calls are TRBV27 and TRBJ2-1; a possible D gene is TRBD1 (6 bases). CDR1 is MNHEY and CDR2 is SMNVEV in the germline V gene (reference sequence). This CDR3 comprises 16 residues. Trimming took 6 bases from V and 5 from J, leaving 20 bases between them. The CDR3 loop is CASRPWGPSQDNEQFF. CDR3 bases: TGTGCCAGCAGGCCCTGGGGGCCTAGTCAGGACAATGAGCAGTTCTTC.

For the CDR3, the DNA is TGTGCCAGCAGCGTTCGGAGTAGCGACACCGGGGAGCTGTTTTTT. Translating it yields CASSVRSSDTGELFF. The V and J genes are TRBV9 and TRBJ2-2; D may be TRBD2 (5 bases). CDR1 and CDR2 (germline): SGDLS, YYNGEE. This CDR3 has 15 residues. V lost 2 bases and J 3 bases, leaving 11 bases between the germline ends.

The rearrangement links TRBV27 to TRBJ2-1; TRBD1 might be the D (6 bases). The CDR3 runs 14 residues. Germline V gives CDR1 MNHEY, CDR2 SMNVEV (reference sequence). The ends were cut back, 6 bases at V and 5 bases at J, with 14 bases in the middle. CDR3 sequence reads: CASRQGGGNNEQFF. CDR3 DNA: TGTGCCAGCAGACAGGGTGGGGGAAACAATGAGCAGTTCTTC.

This sequence joins TRBV29-1 and TRBJ2-7; 8 nucleotides line up with TRBD2. The CDR3 is made up of 12 amino acids. The germline V gene has CDR1 SQVTM and CDR2 ANQGSEA. V trimming: 5 bases; J trimming: 2 bases; junction bases outside the gene matches: 2. The CDR3 spells CSVSGGPYEQYF. The CDR3 DNA sequence: TGCAGCGTTAGCGGGGGCCCCTACGAGCAGTACTTC.

This chain uses TRBV11-3 with TRBJ1-4; 8 bases line up with TRBD1. The CDR3 covers 15 residues. Trimming cost V 4 bases and J 7 bases; bases outside gene matches: 8. Germline CDR1 and CDR2: SGHNT and YENEEA. The CDR3 here is CASSWTGYDGEKLFF. CDR3 nucleotide sequence: TGTGCCAGCAGCTGGACAGGGTATGACGGTGAAAAACTGTTTTTT.

This CDR3 is CASSVREKSSEQYF. DNA for the CDR3: TGTGCCAGCAGCGTCCGGGAAAAATCTTCCGAGCAGTACTTC. The chain is built from TRBV7-2 and TRBJ2-7, with a weak D call TRBD2 (5 bases). The CDR3 extends over 14 amino acids. Germline-derived CDR1 and CDR2 are SGHTA and FQGNSA. Between the trimmed V and J ends, which lost 5 bases and 6 bases, there was a span of 17 bases. The full variable domain, in which reference TRBV7-2 and TRBJ2-7 provide the parts outside the CDR3, is GAGVSQSPSNKVTEKGKDVELRCDPISGHTALYWYRQSLGQGLEFLIYFQGNSAPDKSGLPSDRFSAERTGGSVSTLTIQRTQQEDSAVYLCASSVREKSSEQYFGPGTRLTVT.

This rearrangement joins TRBV4-3 to TRBJ2-3; tentatively, D is TRBD2 (6 bases). V was shortened by 4 bases and J by 6 bases, with 11 bases between the two germline ends. Germline CDR1 and CDR2: LGHNA and YSLEER. The CDR3 totals 13 residues. CDR3 amino acids: CASSPRDWDTQYF. In nucleotides, the CDR3 is TGCGCCAGCAGCCCCCGGGACTGGGATACGCAGTATTTT.

The rearrangement links TRBV2 to TRBJ2-1; D perhaps matches TRBD1 (6 bases). The V and J ends lost 6 bases and 3 bases respectively, with 12 bases between them. In germline, CDR1 is SNHLY, CDR2 FYNNEI. There are 14 residues in the CDR3. The CDR3 is CASRGARGYNEQFF. CDR3 coding DNA: TGTGCCAGCAGGGGGGCCCGGGGCTACAATGAGCAGTTCTTC.

The J gene is TRBJ1-2, the V gene TRBV6-5; 8 nucleotides line up with TRBD1. There are 13 residues in the CDR3. Unmatched junction bases numbered 8, after V lost 6 bases and J lost 8 bases. Looked up from germline, CDR1 is MNHEY and CDR2 is SVGAGI. The CDR3 sequence: CASRYDRGAGYTF. The CDR3 nucleotides are TGTGCCAGCAGATATGACAGGGGCGCGGGCTACACCTTC.

The chain carries TRBV6-5 and TRBJ2-1, with D hard to call. Germline-derived CDR1 and CDR2 are MNHEY and SVGAGI. The CDR3 contains 13 residues. Trimming pared 7 bases from V and 7 bases from J, leaving 14 bases between. This chain's CDR3 is CASTKDSRNEQFF. CDR3 coding DNA: TGTGCCAGCACCAAAGACTCGAGAAATGAGCAGTTCTTC.

CDR3 in amino acids: CASSLGGRPMYQETQYF. The DNA for the CDR3 is TGCGCCAGCAGCTTGGGCGGGAGGCCAATGTACCAAGAGACCCAGTACTTC. The chain carries TRBV5-1 and TRBJ2-5; 8 positions agree with TRBD2. In germline, CDR1 is SGHRS, CDR2 YFSETQ. Trimming at V came to 0 bases and at J to 0 bases, leaving 7 bases not matched to a gene. The CDR3 is made up of 17 amino acids.

The gene calls are TRBV7-9 and TRBJ1-1, with TRBD1 as a possible D gene (5 bases). Germline values: CDR1 SEHNR, CDR2 FQNEAQ (reference sequence). Trimming removed 5 bases at V and 0 bases at J, with 13 bases between. The CDR3 has 15 amino acids. The CDR3 DNA reads as TGTGCCAGCAGCGTGAATGGGGGGATGAACACTGAAGCTTTCTTT. This codes for CASSVNGGMNTEAFF.

The J gene is TRBJ2-7, the V gene TRBV19; 9 positions agree with TRBD1. The CDR3 spans 17 residues. Germline-derived CDR1 and CDR2 are LNHDA and SQIVND (reference sequence). J was trimmed by 7 bases and V by 1 base; bases with no gene match: 14. The CDR3 here is CASSIVTGTGRILEQYF. CDR3 nucleotides: TGTGCCAGTAGTATAGTCACCGGGACAGGGAGGATCCTGGAGCAGTACTTC.

V gene TRBV7-9 combines with J gene TRBJ2-3, with 11 positions matching TRBD2. This CDR3 has 17 residues. J was trimmed by 5 bases and V by 2 bases; bases with no gene match: 9. Germline V gene data show CDR1 as SEHNR and CDR2 as FQNEAQ (reference sequence). CDR3: CASSLNVAGGVRDTQYF. CDR3 DNA: TGTGCCAGCAGCTTAAACGTAGCGGGAGGGGTCCGAGATACGCAGTATTTT.

The V call is TRBV24-1, the J call TRBJ2-7; 7 positions match TRBD1. CDR1 is KGHDR and CDR2 is SFDVKD in the germline V gene. J lost 5 bases, V lost 4 bases, and 4 bases had no gene match. CDR3 length: 13 amino acids. CDR3 in amino acids: CATSDPGTDEQYF. The DNA for the CDR3 is TGTGCCACCAGTGACCCAGGGACAGACGAGCAGTACTTC.

This chain links TRBV11-3 with TRBJ2-6; weak D call: TRBD1 (6 bases). This CDR3 spans 18 amino acids. V shed 0 bases and J shed 0 bases, with 12 bases lying between them. Germline values: CDR1 SGHNT, CDR2 YENEEA. CDR3 region: CASSLEEGGYSGANVLTF. In nucleotides, the CDR3 is TGTGCCAGCAGCTTAGAGGAAGGGGGTTACTCTGGGGCCAACGTCCTGACTTTC. The variable domain in full, with the rest retrieved from reference TRBV11-3 and TRBJ2-6, is EAGVVQSPRYKIIEKKQPVAFWCNPISGHNTLYWYLQNLGQGPELLIRYENEEAVDDSQLPKDRFSAERLKGVDSTLKIQPAELGDSAVYLCASSLEEGGYSGANVLTFGAGSRLTVL.

The chain recombines TRBV25-1 with TRBJ2-6; TRBD1 agrees at 8 bases. V was pared by 3 bases and J by 0 bases, with 4 bases of the junction left unmatched. CDR1 and CDR2 from the germline V gene are MGHDK and SYGVNS. The CDR3 is 17 amino acids. The CDR3 is CASSDQDRDSGANVLTF. CDR3 nucleotide sequence: TGTGCCAGCAGTGACCAGGACAGGGACTCTGGGGCCAACGTCCTGACTTTC.

In this sample, this clone turned up a few times. The rearrangement joins TRBV19 to TRBJ1-2, with 10 bases identical to TRBD1. Germline V lookup: CDR1 LNHDA, CDR2 SQIVND (reference sequence). The V and J ends lost 5 bases and 6 bases, in that order; junction bases with no gene match: 6. The CDR3 extends over 14 amino acids. The CDR3 spells CASSPTGGADGYTF. The CDR3 bases are TGTGCCAGTAGTCCGACAGGGGGCGCGGATGGCTACACCTTC.

This clone has a single count. The chain links TRBV19 to TRBJ1-3; a possible D gene is TRBD1 (6 bases). The V gene lost 5 bases and the J gene lost 4 bases, with 18 bases spanning the gap. The CDR3 length is 16 residues. CDR1 LNHDA and CDR2 SQIVND come from the germline V gene (reference sequence). The CDR3 nucleotides are TGTGCCAGTAGTCCCAATCGTCTGGGGACAGGAAACACCATATATTTT. This gives the protein CASSPNRLGTGNTIYF.

CDR3 protein: CASSLGLWTGSNYGYTF. The CDR3 nucleotides read TGTGCCAGCAGCTTAGGCCTTTGGACAGGATCTAACTATGGCTACACCTTC. The chain has TRBV13 and TRBJ1-2; 7 nucleotides align to TRBD1. CDR1 and CDR2 (germline): PRHDT, FYEKMQ (reference sequence). The CDR3 is made up of 17 amino acids. With V trimmed by 0 bases and J by 0 bases, 7 bases remained unmatched.